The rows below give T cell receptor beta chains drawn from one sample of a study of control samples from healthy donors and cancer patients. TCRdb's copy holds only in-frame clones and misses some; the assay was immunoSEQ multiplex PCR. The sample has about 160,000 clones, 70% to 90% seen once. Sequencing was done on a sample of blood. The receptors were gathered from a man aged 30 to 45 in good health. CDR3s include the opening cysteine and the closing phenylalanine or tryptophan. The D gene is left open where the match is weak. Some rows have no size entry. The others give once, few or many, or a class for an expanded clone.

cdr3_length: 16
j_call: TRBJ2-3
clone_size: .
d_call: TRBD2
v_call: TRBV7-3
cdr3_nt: TGTGCCAGCAGCTTGGGGGACGGGAGGAGCGCAGATACGCAGTATTTT
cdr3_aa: CASSLGDGRSADTQYF

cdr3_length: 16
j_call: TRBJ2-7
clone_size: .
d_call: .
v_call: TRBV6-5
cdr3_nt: TGTGCCAGCAGTTACTCGGCTTGGGGGAACTCCTACGAGCAGTACTTC
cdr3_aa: CASSYSAWGNSYEQYF

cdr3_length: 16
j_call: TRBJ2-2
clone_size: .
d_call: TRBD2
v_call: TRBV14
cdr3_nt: TGTGCCAGCAGCCCCCCCAATAGCGGGAGGATCGGGGAGCTGTTTTTT
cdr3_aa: CASSPPNSGRIGELFF

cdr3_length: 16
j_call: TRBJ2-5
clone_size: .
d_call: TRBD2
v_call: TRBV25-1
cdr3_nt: TGTGCCAGCAGTGATCCTAGCGGGGGGCGGATAGAGACCCAGTACTTC
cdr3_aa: CASSDPSGGRIETQYF

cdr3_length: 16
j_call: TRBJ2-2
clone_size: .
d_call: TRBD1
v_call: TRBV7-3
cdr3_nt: TGTGCCAGCAGCTTAAAACCCAGGGGGCCGCCCGGGGAGCTGTTTTTT
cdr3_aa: CASSLKPRGPPGELFF

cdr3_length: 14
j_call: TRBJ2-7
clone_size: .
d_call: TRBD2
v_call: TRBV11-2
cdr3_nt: TGTGCCAGCAGTTTTAGCGGGAGCTCCTACGAGCAGTACTTC
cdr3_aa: CASSFSGSSYEQYF

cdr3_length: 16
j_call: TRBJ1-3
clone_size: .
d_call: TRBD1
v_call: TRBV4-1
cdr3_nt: TGCGCCAGCAGCCAAGATCAGGGACAGGGGAGAAACACCATATATTTT
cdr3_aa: CASSQDQGQGRNTIYF

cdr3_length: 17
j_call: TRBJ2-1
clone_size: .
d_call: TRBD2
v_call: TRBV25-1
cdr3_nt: TGTGCCAGCAGTGAATCTCGGCTAGCGGGAGGGCCAAGGGAGCAGTTCTTC
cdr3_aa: CASSESRLAGGPREQFF

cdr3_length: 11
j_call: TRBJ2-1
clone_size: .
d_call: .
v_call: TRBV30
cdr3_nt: TGTGCCTGGAGCCTCAGGGGAGAGCAGTTCTTC
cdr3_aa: CAWSLRGEQFF

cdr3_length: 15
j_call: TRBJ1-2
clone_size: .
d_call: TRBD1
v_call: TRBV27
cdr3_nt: TGTGCCAGCAGTTTAGTCGGACAGGGTCCATATGGCTACACCTTC
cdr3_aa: CASSLVGQGPYGYTF

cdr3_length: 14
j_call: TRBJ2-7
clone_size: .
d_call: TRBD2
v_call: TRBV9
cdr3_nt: TGTGCCAGCAGCGTAACGGGAGGGCCCCACGAGCAGTACTTC
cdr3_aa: CASSVTGGPHEQYF

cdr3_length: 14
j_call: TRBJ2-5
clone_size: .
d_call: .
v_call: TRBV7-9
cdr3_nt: TGTGCCAGTCGAGGGCCCAGGGATCGGGAGACCCAGTACTTC
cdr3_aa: CASRGPRDRETQYF

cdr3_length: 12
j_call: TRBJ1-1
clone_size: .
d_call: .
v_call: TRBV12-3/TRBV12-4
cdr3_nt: TGTGCCAGCAGTCAGGGCTGGACTGAAGCTTTCTTT
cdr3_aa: CASSQGWTEAFF

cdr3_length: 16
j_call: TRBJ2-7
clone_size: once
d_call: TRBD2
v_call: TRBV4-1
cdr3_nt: TGCGCCAGCAGCCAAGGTCCGGGACTAGCGGGCGACGAGCAGTACTTC
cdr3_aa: CASSQGPGLAGDEQYF

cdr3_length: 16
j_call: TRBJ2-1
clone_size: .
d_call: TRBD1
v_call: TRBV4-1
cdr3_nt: TGCGCCAGCAGCCATTCCCAGGGACAGGTTGTTCGGGGGCAGTTCTTC
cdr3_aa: CASSHSQGQVVRGQFF

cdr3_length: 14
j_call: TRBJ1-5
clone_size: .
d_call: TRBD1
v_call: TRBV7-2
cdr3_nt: TGTGCCAGCAGCCTTGGACAGGGTTATCAGCCCCAGCATTTT
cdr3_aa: CASSLGQGYQPQHF

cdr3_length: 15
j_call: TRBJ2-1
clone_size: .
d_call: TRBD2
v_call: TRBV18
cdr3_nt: TGTGCCAGCTCACCCAAGCGGGGGGTTTACAATGAGCAGTTCTTC
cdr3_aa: CASSPKRGVYNEQFF

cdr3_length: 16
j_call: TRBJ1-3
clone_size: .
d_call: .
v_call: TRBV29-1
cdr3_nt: TGCAGCGTCCTGGGTGAAACCTTTTTCTCTGGAAACACCATATATTTT
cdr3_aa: CSVLGETFFSGNTIYF

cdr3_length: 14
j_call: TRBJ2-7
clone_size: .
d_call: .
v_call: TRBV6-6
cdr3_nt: TGTGCCAGCAGTTACTCGAGTCTGGGGCACGAGCAGTACTTC
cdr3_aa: CASSYSSLGHEQYF

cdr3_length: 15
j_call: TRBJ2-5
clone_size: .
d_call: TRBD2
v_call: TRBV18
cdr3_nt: TGTGCCAGCTCACCACCGTCTAGCGGCCAAGAGACCCAGTACTTC
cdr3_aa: CASSPPSSGQETQYF

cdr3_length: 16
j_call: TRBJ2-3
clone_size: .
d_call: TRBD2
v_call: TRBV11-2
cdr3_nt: TGTGCCAGCAATCCTCTAGCGGGGGGGCCGAGGGATACGCAGTATTTT
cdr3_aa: CASNPLAGGPRDTQYF

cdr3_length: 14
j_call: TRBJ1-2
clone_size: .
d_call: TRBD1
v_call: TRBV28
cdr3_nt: TGTGCCAGCCAACGCCTGTGGGACAGCGATGGCTACACCTTC
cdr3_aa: CASQRLWDSDGYTF

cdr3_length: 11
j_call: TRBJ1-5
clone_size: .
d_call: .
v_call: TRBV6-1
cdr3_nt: TGTGCCAGCAGTGAAGCACTGGCCCAGCATTTT
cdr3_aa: CASSEALAQHF

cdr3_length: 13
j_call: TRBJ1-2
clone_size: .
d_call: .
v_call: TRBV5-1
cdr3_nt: TGCGCCAGCAGCTTGGAAGTATCCTATGGCTACACCTTC
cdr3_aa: CASSLEVSYGYTF

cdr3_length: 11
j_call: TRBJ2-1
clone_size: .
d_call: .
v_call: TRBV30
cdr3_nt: TGTGCCTGGATAAGGGGTGATGAGCAGTTCTTC
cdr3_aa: CAWIRGDEQFF

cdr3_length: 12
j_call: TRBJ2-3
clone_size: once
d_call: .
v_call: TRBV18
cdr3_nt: TGTGCCAGCTCACTCAACACAGATACGCAGTATTTT
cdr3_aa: CASSLNTDTQYF

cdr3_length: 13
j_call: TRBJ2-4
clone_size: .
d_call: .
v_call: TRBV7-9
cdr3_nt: TGTGCCAGCAGCTTGGAGGGTGGGCGCATTCAGTACTTC
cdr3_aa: CASSLEGGRIQYF

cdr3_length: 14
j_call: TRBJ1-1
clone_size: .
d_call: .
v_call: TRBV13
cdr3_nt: TGTGCCAGCAGCCTCAACAGGGTTCGTACTGAAGCTTTCTTT
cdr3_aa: CASSLNRVRTEAFF

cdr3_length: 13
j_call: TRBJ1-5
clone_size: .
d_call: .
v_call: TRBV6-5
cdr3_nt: TGTGCCGGGACGGAGGGGAGCAATCAGCCCCAGCATTTT
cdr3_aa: CAGTEGSNQPQHF

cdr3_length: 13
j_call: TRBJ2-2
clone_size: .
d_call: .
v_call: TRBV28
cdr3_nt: TGTGCCAGCAGTTTAACCACGTTCGGGGAGCTGTTTTTT
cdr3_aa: CASSLTTFGELFF

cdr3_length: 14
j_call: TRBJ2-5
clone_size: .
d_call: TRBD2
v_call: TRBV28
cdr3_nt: TGTGCCAGCAGTTTTCTACTAGCGGAAGAGACCCAGTACTTC
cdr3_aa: CASSFLLAEETQYF

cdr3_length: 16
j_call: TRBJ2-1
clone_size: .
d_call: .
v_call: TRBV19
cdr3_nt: TGTGCCAGTAGTATTGTGACGGGTAAGTCCTACAATGAGCAGTTCTTC
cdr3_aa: CASSIVTGKSYNEQFF

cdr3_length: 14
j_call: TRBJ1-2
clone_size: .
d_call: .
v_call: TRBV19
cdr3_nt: TGTGCCAGTACCGGGCAGGGAATTAACTATGGCTACACCTTC
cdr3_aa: CASTGQGINYGYTF

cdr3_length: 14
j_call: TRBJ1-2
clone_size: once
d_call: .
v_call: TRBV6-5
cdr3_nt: TGTGCCAGCAGTTACAGGGAGTTTAACTATGGCTACACCTTC
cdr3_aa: CASSYREFNYGYTF

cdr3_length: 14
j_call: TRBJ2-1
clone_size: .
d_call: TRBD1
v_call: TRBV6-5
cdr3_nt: TGTGCCAGCAGTTTCCCGGACAGGAACAATGAGCAGTTCTTC
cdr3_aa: CASSFPDRNNEQFF

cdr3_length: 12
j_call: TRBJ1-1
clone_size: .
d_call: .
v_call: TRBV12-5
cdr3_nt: TGTGCTAGTGGTTTGAAAAGGGATGAAGCTTTCTTT
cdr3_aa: CASGLKRDEAFF

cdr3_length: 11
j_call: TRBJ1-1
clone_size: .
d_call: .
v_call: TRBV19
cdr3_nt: TGTGGATGTGGTAGGGGGACTGAAGCTTTCTTT
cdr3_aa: CGCGRGTEAFF

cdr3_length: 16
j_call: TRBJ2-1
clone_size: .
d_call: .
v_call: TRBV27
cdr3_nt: TGTGCCAGCAGTTTCCACACGGGGAGCTCCTACAATGAGCAGTTCTTC
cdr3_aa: CASSFHTGSSYNEQFF

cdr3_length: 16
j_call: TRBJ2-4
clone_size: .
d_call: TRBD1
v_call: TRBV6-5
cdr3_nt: TGTGCCAGCAGTTACCGGGGACAGGGGACTCCAAACATTCAGTACTTC
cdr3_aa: CASSYRGQGTPNIQYF

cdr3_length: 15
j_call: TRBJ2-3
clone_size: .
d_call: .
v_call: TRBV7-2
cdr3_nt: TGTGCCAGCAGCCAGGGACGGTCGCTCACAGATACGCAGTATTTT
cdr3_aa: CASSQGRSLTDTQYF

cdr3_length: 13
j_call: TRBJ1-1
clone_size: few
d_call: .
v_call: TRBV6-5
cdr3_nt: TGTGCCAGCCAATGGACGGGGGGCACTGAAGCTTTCTTT
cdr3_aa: CASQWTGGTEAFF

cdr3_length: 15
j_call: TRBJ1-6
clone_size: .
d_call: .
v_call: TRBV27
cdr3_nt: TGTGCCAGCAGTTCCAGTACTTACTATAATTCACCCCTCCACTTT
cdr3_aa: CASSSSTYYNSPLHF

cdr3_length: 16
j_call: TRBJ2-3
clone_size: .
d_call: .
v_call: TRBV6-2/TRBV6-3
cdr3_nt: TGTGCCAGCAGTTATCGGGGCGGGGATAGCACAGATACGCAGTATTTT
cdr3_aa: CASSYRGGDSTDTQYF

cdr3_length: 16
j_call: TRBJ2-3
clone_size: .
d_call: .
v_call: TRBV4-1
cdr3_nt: TGCGCCAGCAGCCAAGATCAACAGGGCGGATCAGATACGCAGTATTTT
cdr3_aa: CASSQDQQGGSDTQYF

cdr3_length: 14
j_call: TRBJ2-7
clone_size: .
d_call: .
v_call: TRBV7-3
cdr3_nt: TGTGCCAGCAGCCCCCGGGACATCACCTACGAGCAGTACTTC
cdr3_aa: CASSPRDITYEQYF

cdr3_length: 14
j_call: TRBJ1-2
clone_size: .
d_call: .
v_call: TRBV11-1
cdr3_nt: TGTGCCAGCAGCGGCCAGGGGCTTAACTATGGCTACACCTTC
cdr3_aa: CASSGQGLNYGYTF

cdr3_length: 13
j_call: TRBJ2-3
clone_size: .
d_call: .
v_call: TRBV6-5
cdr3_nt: TGTGCCAGCAGTTCCTGGGAGACAGATACGCAGTATTTT
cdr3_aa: CASSSWETDTQYF

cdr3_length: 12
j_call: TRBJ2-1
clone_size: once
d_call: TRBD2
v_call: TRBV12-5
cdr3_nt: TGTGCTAGTGGTTCGCCGGGGGGTGAGCAGTTCTTC
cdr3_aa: CASGSPGGEQFF

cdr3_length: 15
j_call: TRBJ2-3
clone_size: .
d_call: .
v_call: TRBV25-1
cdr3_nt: TGTGCCAGCAGTGAATCCGGGCCGATAGGTAATACGCAGTATTTT
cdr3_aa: CASSESGPIGNTQYF

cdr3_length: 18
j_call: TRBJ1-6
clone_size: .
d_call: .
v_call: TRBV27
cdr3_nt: TGTGCCAGCAGTTTATCAGGGCCACCTAGCTCCTATAATTCACCCCTCCACTTT
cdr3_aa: CASSLSGPPSSYNSPLHF

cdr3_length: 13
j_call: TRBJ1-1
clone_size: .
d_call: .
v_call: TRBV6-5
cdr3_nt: TGTGCCAGCAGTTTCGGACAGAACACTGAAGCTTTCTTT
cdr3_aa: CASSFGQNTEAFF

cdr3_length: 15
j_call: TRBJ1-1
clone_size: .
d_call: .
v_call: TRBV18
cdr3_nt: TGTGCCAGCTCACCACCAGTTCGGTCGGCAGGGAAGGCTTTCTTT
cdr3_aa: CASSPPVRSAGKAFF

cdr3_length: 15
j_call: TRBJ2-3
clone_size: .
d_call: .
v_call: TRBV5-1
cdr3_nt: TGCGCCAGCAGCTTGTTAGCCACTAGCACAGATACGCAGTATTTT
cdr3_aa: CASSLLATSTDTQYF

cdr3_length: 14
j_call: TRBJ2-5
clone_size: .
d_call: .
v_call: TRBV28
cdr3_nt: TGTGCCAGCAGCGTGACTAGGGATTTCCAGACCCAGTACTTC
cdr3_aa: CASSVTRDFQTQYF

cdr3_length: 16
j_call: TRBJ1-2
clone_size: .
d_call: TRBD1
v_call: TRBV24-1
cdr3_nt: TGTGCCACCAGTGATTCTCAAACAGGGGGGCTCTATGGCTACACCTTC
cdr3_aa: CATSDSQTGGLYGYTF